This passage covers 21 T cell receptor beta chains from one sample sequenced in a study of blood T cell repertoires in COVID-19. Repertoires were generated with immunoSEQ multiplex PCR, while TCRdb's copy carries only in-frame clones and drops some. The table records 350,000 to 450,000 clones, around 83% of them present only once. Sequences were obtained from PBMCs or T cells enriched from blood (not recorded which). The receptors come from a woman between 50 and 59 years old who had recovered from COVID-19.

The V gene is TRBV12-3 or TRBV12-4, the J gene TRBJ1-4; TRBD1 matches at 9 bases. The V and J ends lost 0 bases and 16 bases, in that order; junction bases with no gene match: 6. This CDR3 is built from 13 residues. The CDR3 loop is CASSLAGGQGEFF. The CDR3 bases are TGTGCCAGCAGTTTAGCGGGGGGACAGGGCGAGTTTTTT.

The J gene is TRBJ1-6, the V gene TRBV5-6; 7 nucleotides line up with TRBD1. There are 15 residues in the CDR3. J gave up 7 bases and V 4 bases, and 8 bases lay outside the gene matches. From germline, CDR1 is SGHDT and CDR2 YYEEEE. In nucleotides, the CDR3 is TGTGCCAGCAGCCGGCAAGGGACAGCAAATTCACCCCTCCACTTT. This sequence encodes CASSRQGTANSPLHF.

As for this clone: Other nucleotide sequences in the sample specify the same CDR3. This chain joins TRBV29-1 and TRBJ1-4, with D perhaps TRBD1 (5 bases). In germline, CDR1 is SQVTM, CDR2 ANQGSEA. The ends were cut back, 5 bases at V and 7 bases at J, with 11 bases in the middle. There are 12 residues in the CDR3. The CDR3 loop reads CSVRQGSEKLFF. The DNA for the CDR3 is TGCAGCGTTCGCCAGGGCTCTGAAAAACTGTTTTTT.

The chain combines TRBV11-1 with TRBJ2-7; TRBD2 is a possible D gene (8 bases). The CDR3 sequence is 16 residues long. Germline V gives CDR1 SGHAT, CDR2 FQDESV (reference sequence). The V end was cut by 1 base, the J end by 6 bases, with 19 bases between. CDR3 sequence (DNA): TGTGCCAGCAGCTTAGGACAGGGCAGCGGGAGACGCGAGCAGTACTTC. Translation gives CASSLGQGSGRREQYF. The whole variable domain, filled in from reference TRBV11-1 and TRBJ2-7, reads EAEVAQSPRYKITEKSQAVAFWCDPISGHATLYWYRQILGQGPELLVQFQDESVVDDSQLPKDRFSAERLKGVDSTLKIQPAELGDSAMYLCASSLGQGSGRREQYFGPGTRLTVT.

Here the CDR3 DNA reads TGTGCCAGCAGCCCCCTCGGGACAGGCTACTATGGCTACACCTTC. Its protein product is CASSPLGTGYYGYTF. This chain links TRBV14 with TRBJ1-2; 8 bases are a match to TRBD1. CDR1 is SGHDN and CDR2 is FVKESK in the germline V gene. With 4 bases clipped from V and 3 bases from J, the junction kept 7 bases outside the gene matches. CDR3 length: 15 amino acids.

CDR3: CASSGRVGVSETQYF. The DNA for the CDR3 is TGTGCCAGCAGCGGGAGGGTGGGAGTTTCGGAGACCCAGTACTTC. The chain couples TRBV9 to TRBJ2-5, with D possibly matching TRBD2 (6 bases). The V end lost 3 bases, the J end lost 5 bases, and 17 bases lay between the germline ends. The CDR3 is 15 residues long. CDR1 SGDLS and CDR2 YYNGEE come from the germline V gene.

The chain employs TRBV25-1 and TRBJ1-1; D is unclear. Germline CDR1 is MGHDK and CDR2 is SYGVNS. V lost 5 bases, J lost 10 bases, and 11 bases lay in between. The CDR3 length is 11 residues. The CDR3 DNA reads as TGTGCCAGCAGTCCCGGGAGGGTAGCTTTCTTT. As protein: CASSPGRVAFF.

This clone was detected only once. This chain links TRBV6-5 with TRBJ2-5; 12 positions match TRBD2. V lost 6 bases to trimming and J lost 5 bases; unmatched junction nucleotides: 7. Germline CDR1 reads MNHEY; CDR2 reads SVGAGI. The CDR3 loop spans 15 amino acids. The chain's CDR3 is CASRETSGRGETQYF. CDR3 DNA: TGTGCCAGCAGAGAGACTAGCGGGAGAGGTGAGACCCAGTACTTC.

This CDR3 reads CATAGSETGELFF. The CDR3 coding sequence is TGTGCCACCGCCGGGTCCGAAACCGGGGAGCTGTTTTTT. The chain has TRBV10-3 and TRBJ2-2; D is uncertain. Per germline, CDR1 ENHRY and CDR2 SYGVKD. Trimming pared 10 bases from V and 5 bases from J, leaving 14 bases between. The CDR3 is 13 amino acids.

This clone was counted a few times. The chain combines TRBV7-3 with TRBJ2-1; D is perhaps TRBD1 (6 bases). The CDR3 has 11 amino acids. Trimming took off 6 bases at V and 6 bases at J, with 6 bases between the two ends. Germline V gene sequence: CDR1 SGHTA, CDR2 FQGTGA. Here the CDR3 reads CASRQGNEQFF. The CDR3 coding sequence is TGTGCCAGCAGACAGGGCAATGAGCAGTTCTTC.

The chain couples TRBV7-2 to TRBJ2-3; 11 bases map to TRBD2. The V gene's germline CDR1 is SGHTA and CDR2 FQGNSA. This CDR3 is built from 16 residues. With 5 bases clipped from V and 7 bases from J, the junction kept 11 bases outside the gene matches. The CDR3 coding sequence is TGTGCCAGCAGCCCTGCGTCCGGGACTAGCGGATATACGCAGTATTTT. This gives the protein CASSPASGTSGYTQYF. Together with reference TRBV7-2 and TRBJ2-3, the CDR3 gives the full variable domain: GAGVSQSPSNKVTEKGKDVELRCDPISGHTALYWYRQSLGQGLEFLIYFQGNSAPDKSGLPSDRFSAERTGGSVSTLTIQRTQQEDSAVYLCASSPASGTSGYTQYFGPGTRLTVL.

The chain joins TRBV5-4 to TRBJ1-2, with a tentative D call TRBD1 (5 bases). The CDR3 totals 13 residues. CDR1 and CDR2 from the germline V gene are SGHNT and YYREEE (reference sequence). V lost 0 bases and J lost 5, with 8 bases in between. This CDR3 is CASSLAGQYGYTF. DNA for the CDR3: TGTGCCAGCAGCTTGGCTGGACAATATGGCTACACCTTC.

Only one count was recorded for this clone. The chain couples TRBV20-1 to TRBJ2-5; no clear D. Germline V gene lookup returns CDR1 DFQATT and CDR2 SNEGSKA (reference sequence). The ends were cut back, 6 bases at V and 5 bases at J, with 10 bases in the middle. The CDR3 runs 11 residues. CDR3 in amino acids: CSAHWSETQYF. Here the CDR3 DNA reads TGCAGTGCCCACTGGTCCGAGACCCAGTACTTC.

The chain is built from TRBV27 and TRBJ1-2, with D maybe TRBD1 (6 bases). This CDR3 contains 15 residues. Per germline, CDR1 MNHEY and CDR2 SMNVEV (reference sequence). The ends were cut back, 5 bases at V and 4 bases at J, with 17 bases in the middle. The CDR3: CASSEGRGRGYGYTF. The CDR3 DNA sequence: TGTGCCAGCAGTGAGGGCAGGGGAAGAGGCTATGGCTACACCTTC.

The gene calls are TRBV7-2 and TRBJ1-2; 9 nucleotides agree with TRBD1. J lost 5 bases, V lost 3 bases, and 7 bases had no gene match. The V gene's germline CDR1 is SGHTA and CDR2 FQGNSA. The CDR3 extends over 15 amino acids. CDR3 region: CASSLDFGTGYGYTF. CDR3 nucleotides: TGTGCCAGCAGCTTGGACTTTGGGACAGGGTATGGCTACACCTTC.

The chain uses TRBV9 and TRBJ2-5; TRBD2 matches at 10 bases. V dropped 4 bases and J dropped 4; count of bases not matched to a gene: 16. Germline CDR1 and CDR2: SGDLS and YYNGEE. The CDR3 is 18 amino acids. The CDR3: CASSIFPSSGRALETQYF. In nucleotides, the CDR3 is TGTGCCAGCAGCATATTCCCCTCGAGCGGGAGGGCGTTAGAGACCCAGTACTTC.

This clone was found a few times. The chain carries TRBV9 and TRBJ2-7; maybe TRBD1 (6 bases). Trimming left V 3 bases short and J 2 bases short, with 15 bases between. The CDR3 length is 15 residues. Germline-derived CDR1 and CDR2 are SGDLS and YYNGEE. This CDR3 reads CASSARTVPPYEQYF. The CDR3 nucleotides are TGTGCCAGCAGCGCTAGGACAGTCCCTCCCTACGAGCAGTACTTC. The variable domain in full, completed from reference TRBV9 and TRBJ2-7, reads DSGVTQTPKHLITATGQRVTLRCSPRSGDLSVYWYQQSLDQGLQFLIQYYNGEERAKGNILERFSAQQFPDLHSELNLSSLELGDSALYFCASSARTVPPYEQYFGPGTRLTVT.

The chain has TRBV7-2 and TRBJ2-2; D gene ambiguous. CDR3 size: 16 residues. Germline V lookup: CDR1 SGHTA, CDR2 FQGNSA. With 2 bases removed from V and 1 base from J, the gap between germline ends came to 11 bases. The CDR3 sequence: CASSLNGQWNTGELFF. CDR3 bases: TGTGCCAGCAGCTTAAATGGGCAGTGGAACACCGGGGAGCTGTTTTTT.

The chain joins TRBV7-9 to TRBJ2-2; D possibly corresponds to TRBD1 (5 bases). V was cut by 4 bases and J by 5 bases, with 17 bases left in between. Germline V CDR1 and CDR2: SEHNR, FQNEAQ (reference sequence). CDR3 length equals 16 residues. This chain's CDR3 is CASSSPSGIGTGELFF. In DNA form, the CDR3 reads TGTGCCAGCAGCTCCCCGTCAGGGATAGGGACCGGGGAGCTGTTTTTT.

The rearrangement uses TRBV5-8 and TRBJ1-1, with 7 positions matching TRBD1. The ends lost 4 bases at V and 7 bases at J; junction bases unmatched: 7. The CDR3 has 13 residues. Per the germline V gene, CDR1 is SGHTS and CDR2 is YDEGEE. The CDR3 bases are TGTGCCAGCAGCCCCCGACAGGGCCTTGAAGCTTTCTTT. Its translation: CASSPRQGLEAFF.

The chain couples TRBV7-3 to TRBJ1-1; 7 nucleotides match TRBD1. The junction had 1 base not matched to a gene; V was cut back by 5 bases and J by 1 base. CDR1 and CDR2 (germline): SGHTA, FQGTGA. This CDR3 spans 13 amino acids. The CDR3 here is CASSRQGNTEAFF. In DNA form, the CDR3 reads TGTGCCAGCAGCCGACAGGGGAACACTGAAGCTTTCTTT.